One sample yielded the 20 T cell receptor beta chains listed below, sequenced in a study of Graves' ophthalmopathy and Graves' hyperthyroidism. The TCR beta CDR3 regions underwent amplification from RNA transcripts. The first round was an RT-PCR with HTBI primers, and the second round was a multiplex PCR. TCRdb analysed the multiplex PCR reads with MiXCR anew, one entry per CDR3 protein. The sample consists of around 1,000,000 distinct CDR3 sequences, about two fifths of them appearing once. Sequenced: peripheral blood or thyroid tissue (not recorded which). Receptors were obtained from an adult man with Graves' hyperthyroidism.

Worth noting for this clonotype: A much larger clonotype is one base distant, so this may be a read error. The chain couples TRBV5-1 to TRBJ2-7, with 9 nucleotides matching TRBD2. From germline, CDR1 is SGHRS and CDR2 YFSETQ. The V gene end was trimmed by 4 bases and the J gene end by 6 bases; junction bases not matched to a gene: 8. This CDR3 is built from 14 residues. The CDR3 here is CASSGGLASCEQYF. The CDR3 DNA reads as TGCGCCAGCAGCGGAGGACTAGCGAGCTGCGAGCAGTACTTC.

The CDR3 here is CASSTHRQGGTYEQYF. CDR3 DNA: TGCGCCAGCAGCACCCATCGACAGGGAGGGACCTACGAGCAGTACTTC. This chain joins TRBV5-1 and TRBJ2-5, with D perhaps being TRBD1 or TRBD2 (7 bases each). The DNA end lines up better with TRBJ2-7; the J call may be wrong. CDR1 and CDR2 (germline): SGHRS, YFSETQ. The CDR3 sequence is 16 residues long.

Concerning this clonotype itself: It may be a read error: a sequence one base away is much more abundant. This sequence joins TRBV7-2 and TRBJ1-1; D is perhaps TRBD1 (5 bases). Trimming removed 5 bases from V and 5 bases from J, with 18 bases in between. The CDR3 has 15 residues. Germline lookup yields CDR1 SGHTA and CDR2 FQGNSA. CDR3 in DNA: TGTGCCAGCAGCACCGACAGAACCACGGGGACTGAAGCTTTCTTT. Amino acids: CASSTDRTTGTEAFF.

The chain uses TRBV6-4 and TRBJ1-2, with D unresolved. V was trimmed by 0 bases and J by 6 bases, leaving 17 bases between them. CDR3 length: 16 amino acids. CDR1 is MRHNA, CDR2 SNTAGT, per germline. CDR3 loop: CASSDSSFRGVHGYTF. The DNA of the CDR3 is TGTGCCAGCAGTGACTCGTCGTTTCGTGGGGTCCATGGCTACACCTTC.

The chain joins TRBV15 to TRBJ1-4, with 9 nucleotides matching TRBD1. V gave up 3 bases and J gave up 10 bases; unmatched junction bases: 0. This CDR3 region has 12 residues. Germline assignment: CDR1 LNHNV and CDR2 YYDKDF (reference sequence). CDR3 protein: CATSRGQGKLFF. The DNA of the CDR3 is TGTGCCACCAGCAGGGGACAGGGAAAACTGTTTTTT.

The rearrangement joins TRBV5-1 to TRBJ2-5; TRBD2 agrees at 12 bases. Trimming took 4 bases from V and 0 from J; bases not matched to a gene: 7. Germline CDR1 reads SGHRS; CDR2 reads YFSETQ. This CDR3 region has 17 residues. The CDR3 is CASSKGTSGLNQETQYF. The CDR3 DNA reads as TGCGCCAGCAGCAAAGGGACTAGCGGGTTGAACCAAGAGACCCAGTACTTC.

In DNA, the CDR3 is TGCAGCTTAGGGCCAGGGTTGGGACAGCCCCAGCATTTT. Its protein product is CSLGPGLGQPQHF. The J gene is TRBJ1-5, the V gene TRBV29-1; possible D gene TRBD1, 5 bases. V lost 8 bases to trimming and J lost 7 bases, with 18 bases between them. This CDR3 comprises 13 residues. Germline V lookup: CDR1 SQVTM, CDR2 ANQGSEA.

This rearrangement joins TRBV25-1 to TRBJ1-6; 10 nucleotides match TRBD1. In germline, CDR1 is MGHDK, CDR2 SYGVNS. The CDR3 loop spans 14 amino acids. J lost 8 bases, V lost 8 bases, and 6 bases had no gene match. DNA for the CDR3: TGTGCCAGCGTACGTGGACAGGGGGATTCACCCCTCCACTTT. Translated, it gives CASVRGQGDSPLHF.

In its sample, this clonotype was seen many times. The chain is built from TRBV15 and TRBJ2-2; D remains ambiguous. This CDR3 is 15 amino acids long. Trimming removed 8 bases at V and 3 bases at J, with 16 bases between. CDR1 is LNHNV and CDR2 is YYDKDF in the germline V gene (reference sequence). The CDR3 protein is CATSRDGLHTGELFF. In nucleotides, the CDR3 is TGTGCCACCTCGCGCGACGGGCTTCACACCGGGGAGCTGTTTTTT.

J is TRBJ1-2 and V is TRBV24-1, with a possible D match to TRBD1 (6 bases). V dropped 11 bases and J dropped 0 bases, with 15 bases sitting between them. Germline CDR1 and CDR2: KGHDR and SFDVKD. This CDR3 is built from 14 residues. CDR3 nucleotides: TGTGCCAGCAGGCCCTGGGACACTAACTATGGCTACACCTTC. Translated: CASRPWDTNYGYTF.

The CDR3 coding sequence is TGTGCCATCAGATCCGGGACAGGCACCTACGAGCAGTACTTC. It specifies CAIRSGTGTYEQYF. The V gene is TRBV10-3, the J gene TRBJ2-7; 8 nucleotides align to TRBD1. Germline assignment: CDR1 ENHRY and CDR2 SYGVKD. V dropped 6 bases and J dropped 2; count of bases not matched to a gene: 6. This CDR3 is built from 14 residues.

A few counts support this clonotype. V and J are TRBV30 and TRBJ2-5; 7 bases are shared with TRBD2. This CDR3 comprises 12 residues. J was trimmed by 3 bases and V by 4 bases; bases with no gene match: 2. CDR1 GTSNPN and CDR2 SVGIG come from the germline V gene (reference sequence). The CDR3 here is CAWTGLKETQYF. CDR3 nucleotide sequence: TGTGCCTGGACGGGACTAAAAGAGACCCAGTACTTC.

Ten or more counts support this clonotype. As DNA, the CDR3 is TGTGCCAGCAGCGGTAGGAGGCTTGAAGCTTTCTTT. Its protein product is CASSGRRLEAFF. V gene TRBV7-9 combines with J gene TRBJ1-1; D unclear. Germline V gives CDR1 SEHNR, CDR2 FQNEAQ (reference sequence). Trimming removed 5 bases at V and 7 bases at J, with 11 bases between. The CDR3 spans 12 residues. Combining the CDR3 with reference TRBV7-9 and TRBJ1-1 gives the whole variable domain DTGVSQNPRHKITKRGQNVTFRCDPISEHNRLYWYRQTLGQGPEFLTYFQNEAQLEKSRLLSDRFSAERPKGSFSTLEIQRTEQGDSAMYLCASSGRRLEAFFGQGTRLTVV.

Regarding this clonotype: A read error may explain this, as a much larger clone is one base away. The chain recombines TRBV7-2 with TRBJ1-4; possibly TRBD1 for D (5 bases). CDR1 and CDR2 (germline): SGHTA, FQGNSA. The CDR3 runs to 15 residues. V was clipped by 4 bases and J by 0 bases, with 9 bases between them. Here the CDR3 DNA reads TGTGCCAGCAGCTGGGACGGTGCAACTAATGAAAAACTGTTTTTT. Amino acid sequence: CASSWDGATNEKLFF.

The rearrangement links TRBV9 to TRBJ1-5; 8 positions agree with TRBD1. The V segment lost 4 bases and the J segment 7 bases; nucleotides outside the gene matches: 13. The CDR3 contains 16 residues. Germline lookup yields CDR1 SGDLS and CDR2 YYNGEE. Here the CDR3 reads CASSFSGTGLSQPQHF. CDR3 DNA: TGTGCCAGCAGCTTCTCCGGGACAGGACTAAGCCAGCCCCAGCATTTT.

There are a few counts of this clonotype. This rearrangement joins TRBV9 to TRBJ1-1, with 8 positions matching TRBD1. V lost 4 bases and J lost 3; bases outside the gene matches: 8. The CDR3 is 15 amino acids. CDR1 and CDR2 (germline): SGDLS, YYNGEE. In DNA, the CDR3 is TGTGCCAGCAGCTACGGACAGGGCTGGGACACTGAAGCTTTCTTT. It encodes CASSYGQGWDTEAFF.

This clonotype was detected many times. The V and J genes are TRBV19 and TRBJ1-1; D perhaps matches TRBD1 (5 bases). The V gene's germline CDR1 is LNHDA and CDR2 SQIVND (reference sequence). The CDR3 sequence is 14 residues long. The V and J ends lost 7 bases and 3 bases respectively, with 15 bases between them. CDR3 in amino acids: CASTEAGTDTEAFF. In nucleotides, the CDR3 is TGTGCCAGTACTGAAGCCGGGACGGACACTGAAGCTTTCTTT.

Regarding this clonotype: This may come from a read error, since a much larger clone is one base off. The genes are TRBV2 and TRBJ2-7, with no clear D. The V gene's germline CDR1 is SNHLY and CDR2 FYNNEI. The CDR3 spans 15 residues. The V and J ends lost 6 bases and 4 bases respectively, with 19 bases between them. In DNA, the CDR3 is TGTGCCAGCAGGGAGACTCAACCCTTAAGTTACGAGCAGTACTTC. Its translation is CASRETQPLSYEQYF.

Ten or more counts support this clonotype. V is TRBV6-2 or TRBV6-3 and J is TRBJ2-7; TRBD1 aligns across 8 bases. J was trimmed by 9 bases and V by 6 bases; bases with no gene match: 10. The CDR3 has 13 residues. The germline V gene encodes CDR1 MNHEY and CDR2 SVGEGT. The CDR3 reads CASSDRTGQGQYF. For the CDR3, the DNA is TGTGCCAGCAGCGACCGGACAGGGCAGGGGCAGTACTTC.

This clonotype appeared many times. The rearrangement links TRBV19 to TRBJ1-2, with D unclear. The CDR3 spans 11 residues. The germline V and J ends were trimmed by 3 bases and 8 bases, with 7 bases remaining between them. Per the germline V gene, CDR1 is LNHDA and CDR2 is SQIVND (reference sequence). The chain's CDR3 is CASSIRAGYTF. The CDR3 DNA sequence: TGTGCCAGTAGTATTAGGGCCGGCTACACCTTC.